This is a list of T cell receptor beta chains from one sample in a study of blood T cells in healthy people across ages. From the 5' RACE reads, TCRdb called clonotypes with MiXCR, one entry per CDR3 protein. The sample has 800,000 to 900,000 distinct CDR3 sequences, less than 80% seen once. Sequencing used blood. These receptors were obtained from a man under 40 in good health. CDR3s include the opening cysteine and the closing phenylalanine or tryptophan. The D gene is left open where the match is weak. A clone size is listed for some rows: how often the clone was seen (once, few, many), or a class if it is expanded.

14 | TRBJ2-4 | TRBV6-6 | once | TRBD1 | CATKQGASSGGQYF | TGTGCCACTAAACAGGGGGCATCCTCGGGCGGGCAGTACTTC
16 | TRBJ2-4 | TRBV7-9 | . | TRBD1 | CASSFYRGEAKNIQYF | TGTGCCAGCAGCTTCTACAGGGGGGAGGCCAAAAACATTCAGTACTTC
15 | TRBJ2-4 | TRBV10-3 | . | TRBD1 | CVISEPDRDGNIQYF | TGTGTCATCAGTGAACCGGACAGGGATGGAAACATTCAGTACTTC
15 | TRBJ2-1 | TRBV24-1 | many | . | CATSGGLRSYNEQFF | TGTGCCACCAGTGGGGGACTCCGCTCCTACAATGAGCAGTTCTTC
18 | TRBJ1-3 | TRBV16 | . | . | CASSQEAGTPFSGNTIYF | TGTGCCAGCAGCCAAGAGGCCGGGACACCGTTCTCTGGAAACACCATATATTTT
13 | TRBJ2-7 | TRBV27 | . | . | CASTAGLNYEQYF | TGTGCCAGCACCGCGGGGCTAAACTACGAGCAGTACTTC
14 | TRBJ1-2 | TRBV10-3 | once | . | CAISEGQVPYGYTF | TGTGCCATCAGTGAGGGGCAGGTTCCCTATGGCTACACCTTC
18 | TRBJ2-6 | TRBV21-1 | . | . | CASSRNRCPISGANVLTF | TGTGCCAGCAGCCGAAACAGGTGCCCTATCTCTGGGGCCAACGTCCTGACTTTC
15 | TRBJ1-4 | TRBV12-3/TRBV12-4 | . | TRBD1 | CASSLGDSRREKLFF | TGTGCCAGCAGTCTCGGGGACAGTCGCCGCGAAAAACTGTTTTTT
13 | TRBJ2-3 | TRBV6-5 | . | . | CASFPPGQGTQYF | TGTGCCAGCTTCCCCCCGGGACAAGGGACGCAGTATTTT
17 | TRBJ2-3 | TRBV9 | . | TRBD1 | CASSPSPGQTSTDTQYF | TGTGCCAGCAGCCCCAGTCCGGGACAGACTAGCACAGATACGCAGTATTTT
16 | TRBJ2-7 | TRBV7-2 | . | TRBD1 | CASSLLAGGLTYEQYF | TGTGCCAGCAGCTTACTTGCAGGGGGTTTGACCTACGAGCAGTACTTC
14 | TRBJ1-1 | TRBV29-1 | . | . | CSVVWGDSLTEAFF | TGCAGCGTTGTTTGGGGGGATAGTCTCACTGAAGCTTTCTTT
13 | TRBJ2-7 | TRBV28 | . | . | CASSWGPTYEQYF | TGTGCCAGCAGTTGGGGACCGACGTACGAGCAGTACTTC
15 | TRBJ2-2 | TRBV6-2/TRBV6-3 | . | TRBD2 | CASSYAAGHTGELFF | TGTGCCAGCAGTTACGCAGCGGGGCACACCGGGGAGCTGTTTTTT
16 | TRBJ1-6 | TRBV5-1 | . | TRBD1 | CASRTGYTIYNSPLHF | TGCGCCAGCAGGACAGGGTATACCATCTATAATTCACCCCTCCACTTT
15 | TRBJ2-5 | TRBV12-3/TRBV12-4 | few | TRBD1 | CASSTRTGREETQYF | TGTGCCAGCAGTACTCGGACAGGGAGAGAAGAGACCCAGTACTTC
14 | TRBJ2-4 | TRBV12-3/TRBV12-4 | few | . | CASRVDRAKNIQYF | TGTGCCAGCAGAGTAGACAGAGCCAAAAACATTCAGTACTTC
15 | TRBJ2-7 | TRBV7-9 | . | TRBD1 | CASSSPDREPYEQYF | TGTGCCAGCAGCTCCCCCGACAGGGAACCTTACGAGCAGTACTTC
15 | TRBJ2-5 | TRBV20-1 | once | . | CSAREAPLAGETQYF | TGCAGTGCTAGAGAGGCGCCATTAGCAGGAGAGACCCAGTACTTC
18 | TRBJ2-5 | TRBV20-1 | few | TRBD2 | CSARPFSSGGYFRETQYF | TGCAGTGCTCGGCCCTTTTCTAGCGGGGGGTACTTCAGGGAGACCCAGTACTTC
11 | TRBJ2-7 | TRBV25-1 | . | . | CASSMSYEQYF | TGTGCCAGCAGTATGTCCTACGAGCAGTACTTC
20 | TRBJ2-4 | TRBV3-1 | . | TRBD2 | CASSRAGASGGALVKNIQYF | TGTGCCAGCAGCCGCGCGGGGGCTAGCGGGGGGGCCTTGGTCAAAAACATTCAGTACTTC
17 | TRBJ2-7 | TRBV6-5 | . | TRBD1 | CASSYLMRTGSSYEQYF | TGTGCCAGCAGTTACCTCATGAGGACAGGTAGCTCCTACGAGCAGTACTTC
17 | TRBJ2-3 | TRBV6-6 | . | . | CASITGRGLRFTDTQYF | TGTGCCAGCATCACCGGCCGGGGACTGAGATTCACAGATACGCAGTATTTT
17 | TRBJ1-5 | TRBV15 | . | . | CATSPGGGVRSNQPQHF | TGTGCCACCAGCCCTGGCGGAGGGGTGAGGAGCAATCAGCCCCAGCATTTT
15 | TRBJ2-5 | TRBV6-2/TRBV6-3 | . | TRBD2 | CASSTSGGIWKTQYF | TGTGCCAGCTCAACTAGCGGGGGTATTTGGAAGACCCAGTACTTC
14 | TRBJ2-1 | TRBV2 | . | . | CATETGRSYNEQFF | TGTGCCACCGAGACAGGACGCTCCTACAATGAGCAGTTCTTC
16 | TRBJ2-2 | TRBV7-2 | . | TRBD1 | CASSFGTVPTTGELFF | TGTGCCAGCAGCTTCGGGACAGTACCGACCACCGGGGAGCTGTTTTTT
11 | TRBJ2-1 | TRBV12-3/TRBV12-4 | few | . | CASSLWNEQFF | TGTGCCAGCAGTCTCTGGAATGAGCAGTTCTTC
15 | TRBJ2-3 | TRBV7-9 | . | . | CASIDSAASTDTQYF | TGTGCCAGCATCGATTCCGCAGCTAGCACAGATACGCAGTATTTT
15 | TRBJ2-7 | TRBV27 | once | TRBD2 | CASSSPSGLPYEQYF | TGTGCCAGCAGTTCGCCATCGGGACTACCCTACGAGCAGTACTTC
11 | TRBJ2-1 | TRBV9 | . | . | CASSQGEGQFF | TGTGCCAGCAGCCAGGGGGAGGGGCAGTTCTTC
14 | TRBJ2-4 | TRBV6-6 | few | . | CASRDSEAKNIQYF | TGTGCCAGCAGAGACAGTGAAGCCAAAAACATTCAGTACTTC
15 | TRBJ2-2 | TRBV27 | few | TRBD2 | CASSRASGNTGELFF | TGTGCCAGCAGTAGGGCTAGCGGGAACACCGGGGAGCTGTTTTTT
16 | TRBJ2-7 | TRBV20-1 | . | TRBD1 | CSAISRDRGFSYEQYF | TGCAGTGCTATTTCCCGGGACAGGGGGTTTTCCTACGAGCAGTACTTC
14 | TRBJ2-5 | TRBV20-1 | . | TRBD2 | CSASGAGGYNEQYF | TGCAGTGCTAGCGGTGCGGGGGGTTACAATGAGCAGTACTTC
15 | TRBJ2-1 | TRBV2 | . | . | CASKRGALVYNEQFF | TGTGCCAGCAAACGGGGGGCCCTCGTTTACAATGAGCAGTTCTTC
17 | TRBJ1-6 | TRBV4-3 | . | TRBD1 | CASSQKTGGSYNSPLHF | TGCGCCAGCAGCCAAAAAACAGGGGGCTCCTATAATTCACCCCTCCACTTT
13 | TRBJ1-4 | TRBV29-1 | . | . | CSVARRENEKLFF | TGCAGCGTTGCCCGTCGAGAAAATGAAAAACTGTTTTTT
16 | TRBJ2-1 | TRBV4-2 | few | TRBD2 | CASSQDLLAGGAEQFF | TGTGCCAGCAGCCAAGATTTGCTAGCGGGGGGAGCTGAGCAGTTCTTC
15 | TRBJ2-1 | TRBV29-1 | few | . | CSVEGMLSSYNEQFF | TGCAGCGTTGAAGGTATGCTAAGCTCCTACAATGAGCAGTTCTTC
15 | TRBJ1-1 | TRBV7-3 | . | TRBD1 | CASSSLIPTGTEAFF | TGTGCCAGCAGCTCCTTAATCCCGACAGGGACTGAAGCTTTCTTT
13 | TRBJ2-7 | TRBV6-2/TRBV6-3 | many | . | CASSRGAFYEQYF | TGTGCCAGCAGCCGGGGGGCGTTCTACGAGCAGTACTTC
18 | TRBJ1-5 | TRBV6-1 | . | TRBD1 | CASSPFGSGRGDNQPQHF | TGTGCCAGCAGCCCGTTTGGGTCAGGCAGGGGGGACAATCAGCCCCAGCATTTT